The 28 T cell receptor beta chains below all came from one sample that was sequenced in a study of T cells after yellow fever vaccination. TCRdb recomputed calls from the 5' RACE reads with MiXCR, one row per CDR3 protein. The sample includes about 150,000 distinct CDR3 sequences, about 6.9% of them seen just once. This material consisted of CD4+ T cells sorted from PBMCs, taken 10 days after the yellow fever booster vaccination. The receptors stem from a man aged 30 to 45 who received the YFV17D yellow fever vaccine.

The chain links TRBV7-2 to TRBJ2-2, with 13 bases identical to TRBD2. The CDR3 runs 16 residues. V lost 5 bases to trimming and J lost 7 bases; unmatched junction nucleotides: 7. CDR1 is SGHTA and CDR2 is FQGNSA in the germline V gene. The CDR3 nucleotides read TGTGCCAGCAGCCCACTAGCGGGAGGGCGCGGCGGGGAGCTGTTTTTT. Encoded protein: CASSPLAGGRGGELFF.

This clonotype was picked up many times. The DNA for the CDR3 is TGTGCCAGCAGTTACAGGACAGGGACGGGCTATGGCTACACCTTC. This encodes CASSYRTGTGYGYTF. The chain is built from TRBV6-5 and TRBJ1-2; 8 nucleotides align to TRBD1. Trimming at V came to 2 bases and at J to 4 bases, leaving 6 bases not matched to a gene. The CDR3 covers 15 residues. Germline V gene lookup returns CDR1 MNHEY and CDR2 SVGAGI.

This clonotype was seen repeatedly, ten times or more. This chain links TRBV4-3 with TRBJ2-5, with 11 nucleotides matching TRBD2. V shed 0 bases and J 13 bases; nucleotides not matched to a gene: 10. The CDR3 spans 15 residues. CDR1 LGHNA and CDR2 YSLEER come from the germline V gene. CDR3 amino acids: CASSQELAGASTRYF. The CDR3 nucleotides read TGCGCCAGCAGCCAAGAACTAGCGGGAGCCTCGACACGGTACTTC.

The CDR3 region has the DNA TGTGCCAGCAGCGACGGGACAGGGCACTATGGCTACACCTTC. As protein: CASSDGTGHYGYTF. The genes are TRBV21-1 and TRBJ1-2; TRBD1 is the table's D call, not checked against the DNA. TRBV21-1 is annotated as a pseudogene. There are 14 residues in the CDR3.

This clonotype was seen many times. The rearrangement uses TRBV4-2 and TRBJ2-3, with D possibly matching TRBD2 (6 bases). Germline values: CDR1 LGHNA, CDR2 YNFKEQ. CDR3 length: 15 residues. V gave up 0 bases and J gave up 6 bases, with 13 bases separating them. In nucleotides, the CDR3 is TGTGCCAGCAGCCAAGACGGTTTCCTAGCGGATACGCAGTATTTT. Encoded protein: CASSQDGFLADTQYF.

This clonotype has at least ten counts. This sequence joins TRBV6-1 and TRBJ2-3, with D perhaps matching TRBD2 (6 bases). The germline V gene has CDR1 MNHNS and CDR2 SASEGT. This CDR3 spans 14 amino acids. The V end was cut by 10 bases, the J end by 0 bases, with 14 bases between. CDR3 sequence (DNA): TGTGCCACCGAGCACGGGACTAGCACAGATACGCAGTATTTT. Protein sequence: CATEHGTSTDTQYF.

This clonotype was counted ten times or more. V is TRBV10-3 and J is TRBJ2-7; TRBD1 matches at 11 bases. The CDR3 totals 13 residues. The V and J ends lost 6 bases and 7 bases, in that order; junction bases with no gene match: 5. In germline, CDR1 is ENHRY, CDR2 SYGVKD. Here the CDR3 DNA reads TGTGCCATCAGCTGGACAGGGGGCTGGGAGCAGTACTTC. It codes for CAISWTGGWEQYF.

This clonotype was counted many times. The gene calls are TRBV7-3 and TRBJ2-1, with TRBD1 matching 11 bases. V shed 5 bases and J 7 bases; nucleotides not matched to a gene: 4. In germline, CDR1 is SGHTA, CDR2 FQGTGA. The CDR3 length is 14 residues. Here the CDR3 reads CASSPGQGANEQFF. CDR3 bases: TGTGCCAGCAGCCCCGGACAGGGGGCAAATGAGCAGTTCTTC.

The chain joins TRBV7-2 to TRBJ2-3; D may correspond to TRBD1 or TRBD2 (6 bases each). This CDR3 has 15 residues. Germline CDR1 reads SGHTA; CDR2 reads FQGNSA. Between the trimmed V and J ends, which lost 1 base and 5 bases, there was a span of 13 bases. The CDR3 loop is CASSLVGRGLDTQYF. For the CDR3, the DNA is TGTGCCAGCAGCTTAGTAGGCAGGGGACTAGATACGCAGTATTTT.

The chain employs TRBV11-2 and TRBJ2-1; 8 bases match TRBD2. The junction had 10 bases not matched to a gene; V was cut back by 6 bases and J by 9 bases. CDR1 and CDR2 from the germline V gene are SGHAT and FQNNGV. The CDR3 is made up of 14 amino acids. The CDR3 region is CASSATGLVSEQFF. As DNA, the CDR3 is TGTGCCAGCAGTGCGACGGGACTAGTGTCTGAGCAGTTCTTC.

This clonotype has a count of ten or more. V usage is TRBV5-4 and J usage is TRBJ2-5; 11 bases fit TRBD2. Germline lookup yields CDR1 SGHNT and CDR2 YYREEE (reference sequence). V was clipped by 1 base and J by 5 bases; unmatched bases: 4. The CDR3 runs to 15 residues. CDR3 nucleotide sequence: TGTGCCAGCAGCTTGTTAGCGGGAGGGCCTGAGACCCAGTACTTC. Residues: CASSLLAGGPETQYF. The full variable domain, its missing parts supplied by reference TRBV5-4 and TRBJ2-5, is ETGVTQSPTHLIKTRGQQVTLRCSSQSGHNTVSWYQQALGQGPQFIFQYYREEENGRGNFPPRFSGLQFPNYSSELNVNALELDDSALYLCASSLLAGGPETQYFGPGTRLLVL.

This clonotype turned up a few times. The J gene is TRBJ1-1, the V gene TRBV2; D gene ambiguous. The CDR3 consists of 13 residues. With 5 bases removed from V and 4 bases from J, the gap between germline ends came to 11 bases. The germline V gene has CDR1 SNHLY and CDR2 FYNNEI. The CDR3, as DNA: TGTGCCAGCAGTCCTGACATGGGCACTGAAGCTTTCTTT. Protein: CASSPDMGTEAFF.

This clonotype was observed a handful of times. This CDR3 reads CASSLVLSGRRETQYF. The CDR3 DNA reads as TGTGCCAGCAGCTTAGTCCTTAGCGGGAGGAGGGAGACCCAGTACTTC. The rearrangement links TRBV5-4 to TRBJ2-5; TRBD2 aligns across 10 bases. The CDR3 is 16 amino acids. Germline lookup yields CDR1 SGHNT and CDR2 YYREEE (reference sequence). J lost 5 bases, V lost 2 bases, and 9 bases had no gene match. The complete variable domain, with remaining parts taken from reference TRBV5-4 and TRBJ2-5, reads ETGVTQSPTHLIKTRGQQVTLRCSSQSGHNTVSWYQQALGQGPQFIFQYYREEENGRGNFPPRFSGLQFPNYSSELNVNALELDDSALYLCASSLVLSGRRETQYFGPGTRLLVL.

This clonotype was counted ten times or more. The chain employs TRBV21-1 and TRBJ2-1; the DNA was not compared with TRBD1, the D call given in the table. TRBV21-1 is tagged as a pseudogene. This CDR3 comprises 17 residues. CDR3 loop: CASSKTPRGGGGNEQFF. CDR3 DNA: TGTGCCAGCAGCAAAACGCCTCGGGGCGGAGGAGGCAATGAGCAGTTCTTC.

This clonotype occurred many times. CDR3 loop: CASSRRQALAEAFF. CDR3 DNA: TGCGCCAGCAGCCGGAGACAGGCGCTCGCTGAAGCTTTCTTT. The chain is built from TRBV5-1 and TRBJ1-1; D is perhaps TRBD1 (6 bases). Trimming cost V 4 bases and J 6 bases, with 16 bases left between them. This CDR3 has 14 amino acids. Germline loops: CDR1 SGHRS, CDR2 YFSETQ.

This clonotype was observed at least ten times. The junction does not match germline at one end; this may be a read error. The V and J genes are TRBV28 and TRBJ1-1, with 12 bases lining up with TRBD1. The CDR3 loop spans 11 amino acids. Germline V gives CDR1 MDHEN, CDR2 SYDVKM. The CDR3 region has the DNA TGTGCCTCTGTGGGGGGACAGGGGGCCTTTTTT. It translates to CASVGGQGAFF.

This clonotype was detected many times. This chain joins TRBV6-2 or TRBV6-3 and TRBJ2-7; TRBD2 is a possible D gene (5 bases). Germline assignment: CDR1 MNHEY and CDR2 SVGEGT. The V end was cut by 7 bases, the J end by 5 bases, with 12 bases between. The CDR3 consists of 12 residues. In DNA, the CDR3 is TGTGCCAGCACCGACGGGATCCACGAGCAGTACTTC. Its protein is CASTDGIHEQYF.

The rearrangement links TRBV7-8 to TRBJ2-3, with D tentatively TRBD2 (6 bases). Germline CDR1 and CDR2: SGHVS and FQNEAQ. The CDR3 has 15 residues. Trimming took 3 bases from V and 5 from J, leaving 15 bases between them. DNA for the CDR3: TGTGCCAGCAGCTTTGTGGGAGGCAGTTTAGATACGCAGTATTTT. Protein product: CASSFVGGSLDTQYF.

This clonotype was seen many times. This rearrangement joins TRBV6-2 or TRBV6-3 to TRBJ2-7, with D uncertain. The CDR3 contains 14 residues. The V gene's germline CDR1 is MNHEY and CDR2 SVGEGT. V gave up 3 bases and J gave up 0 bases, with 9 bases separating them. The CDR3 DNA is TGTGCCAGCAGTTATGTAGGGTACTCCTACGAGCAGTACTTC. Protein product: CASSYVGYSYEQYF.

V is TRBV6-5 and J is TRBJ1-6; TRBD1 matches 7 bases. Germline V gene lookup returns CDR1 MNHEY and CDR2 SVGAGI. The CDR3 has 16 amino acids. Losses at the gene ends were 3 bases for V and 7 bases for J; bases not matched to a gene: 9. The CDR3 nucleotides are TGTGCCAGCAGTTATACCGGGACAGCACTAAATTCACCCCTCCACTTT. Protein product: CASSYTGTALNSPLHF.

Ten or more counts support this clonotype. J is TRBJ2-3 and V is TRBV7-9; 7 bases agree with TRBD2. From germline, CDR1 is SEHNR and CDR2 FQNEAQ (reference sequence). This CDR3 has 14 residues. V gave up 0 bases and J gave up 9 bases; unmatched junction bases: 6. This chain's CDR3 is CASSLAGGRSTQYF. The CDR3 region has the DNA TGTGCCAGCAGCTTAGCAGGCGGGAGAAGCACGCAGTATTTT.

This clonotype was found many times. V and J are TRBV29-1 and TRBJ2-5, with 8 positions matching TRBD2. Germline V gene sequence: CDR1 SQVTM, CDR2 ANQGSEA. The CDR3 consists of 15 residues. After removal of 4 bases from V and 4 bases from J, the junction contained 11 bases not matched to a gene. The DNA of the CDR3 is TGCAGCGTTGCGGGGTACGGCGGGAGGTTAGAGACCCAGTACTTC. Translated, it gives CSVAGYGGRLETQYF.

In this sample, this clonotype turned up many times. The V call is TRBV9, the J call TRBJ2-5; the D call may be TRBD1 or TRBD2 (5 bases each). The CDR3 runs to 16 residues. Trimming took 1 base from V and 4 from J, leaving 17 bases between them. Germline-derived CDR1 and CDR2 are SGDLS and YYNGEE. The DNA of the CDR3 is TGTGCCAGCAGCGTACCCTCGGGACGCGACGTAGAGACCCAGTACTTC. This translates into CASSVPSGRDVETQYF.

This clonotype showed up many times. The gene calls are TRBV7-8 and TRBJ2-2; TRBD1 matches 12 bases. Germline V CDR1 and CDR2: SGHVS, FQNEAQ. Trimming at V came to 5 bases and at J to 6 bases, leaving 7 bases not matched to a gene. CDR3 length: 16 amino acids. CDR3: CASSARDRGLAGELFF. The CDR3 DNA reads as TGTGCCAGCAGCGCACGGGACAGGGGGCTCGCCGGGGAGCTGTTTTTT.

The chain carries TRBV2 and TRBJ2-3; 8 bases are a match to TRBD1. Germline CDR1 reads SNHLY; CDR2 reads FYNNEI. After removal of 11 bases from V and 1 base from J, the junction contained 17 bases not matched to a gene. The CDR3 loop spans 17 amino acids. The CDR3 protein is CAFSFLWDRQRTDTQYF. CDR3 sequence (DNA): TGTGCCTTCAGTTTTCTATGGGACAGGCAACGCACAGATACGCAGTATTTT.

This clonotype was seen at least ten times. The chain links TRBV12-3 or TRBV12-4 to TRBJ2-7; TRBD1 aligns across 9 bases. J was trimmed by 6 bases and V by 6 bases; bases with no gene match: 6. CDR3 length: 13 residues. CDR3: CASSNGQGSEQYF. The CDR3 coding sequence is TGTGCCAGCAGCAATGGACAGGGGAGCGAGCAGTACTTC.

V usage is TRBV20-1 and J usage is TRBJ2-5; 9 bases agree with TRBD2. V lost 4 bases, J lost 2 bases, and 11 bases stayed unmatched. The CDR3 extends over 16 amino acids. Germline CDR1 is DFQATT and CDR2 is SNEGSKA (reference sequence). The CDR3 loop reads CSAISFSGSKQETQYF. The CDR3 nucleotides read TGCAGTGCTATTTCGTTTAGCGGGAGCAAACAAGAGACCCAGTACTTC.

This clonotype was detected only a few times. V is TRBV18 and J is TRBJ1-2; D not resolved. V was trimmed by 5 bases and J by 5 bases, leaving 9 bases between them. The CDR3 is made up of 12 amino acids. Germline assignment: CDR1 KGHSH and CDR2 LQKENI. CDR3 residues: CASSSEQYGYTF. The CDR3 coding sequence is TGTGCCAGCTCATCGGAACAGTATGGCTACACCTTC.